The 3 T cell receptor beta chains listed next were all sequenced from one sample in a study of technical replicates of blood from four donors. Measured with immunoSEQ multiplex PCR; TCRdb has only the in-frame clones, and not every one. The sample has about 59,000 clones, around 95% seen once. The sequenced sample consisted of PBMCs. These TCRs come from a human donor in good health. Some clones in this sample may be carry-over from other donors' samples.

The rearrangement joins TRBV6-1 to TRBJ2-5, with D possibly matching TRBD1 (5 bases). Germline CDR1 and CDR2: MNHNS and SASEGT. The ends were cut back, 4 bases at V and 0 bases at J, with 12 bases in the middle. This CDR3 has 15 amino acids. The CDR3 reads CASSVRQPYQETQYF. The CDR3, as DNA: TGTGCCAGCAGTGTCAGACAGCCGTACCAAGAGACCCAGTACTTC.

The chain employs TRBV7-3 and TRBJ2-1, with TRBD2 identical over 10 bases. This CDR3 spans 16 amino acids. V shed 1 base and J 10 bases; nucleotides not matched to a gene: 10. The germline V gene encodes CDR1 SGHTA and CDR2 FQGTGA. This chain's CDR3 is CASSLSPAGGPREQFF. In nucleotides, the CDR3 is TGTGCCAGCAGCTTAAGCCCAGCGGGGGGGCCCCGCGAGCAGTTCTTC.

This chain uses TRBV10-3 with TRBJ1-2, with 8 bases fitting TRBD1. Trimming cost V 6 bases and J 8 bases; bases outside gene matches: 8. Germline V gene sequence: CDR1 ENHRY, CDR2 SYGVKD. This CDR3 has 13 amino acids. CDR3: CAISPTGADGYTF. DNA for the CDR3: TGTGCCATCAGCCCGACAGGGGCTGACGGCTACACCTTC.